Below, 6 T cell receptor beta chains from the same sample are listed, as sequenced in a study of cytomegalovirus exposure and HLA in healthy donors. With 60 Vbeta and 13 Jbeta primers, the PCR was carried out. Assay: immunoSEQ multiplex PCR; the TCRdb copy retains only in-frame clones and omits some. The table shows approximately 220,000 clones, with 70% to 80% occurring only once. Input material: PBMCs. Receptors originate from a girl aged 2 to 10 in good health and CMV-seronegative.

The chain combines TRBV5-5 with TRBJ1-1; no reliable D call. With 0 bases removed from V and 1 base from J, the gap between germline ends came to 10 bases. The length of the CDR3 is 15 residues. Germline assignment: CDR1 SGHKS and CDR2 YYEKEE (reference sequence). The CDR3 sequence: CASSLDLGRNTEAFF. The CDR3 DNA follows: TGTGCCAGCAGCTTGGATCTGGGCAGGAACACTGAAGCTTTCTTT.

The gene calls are TRBV7-7 and TRBJ2-1; 11 nucleotides line up with TRBD2. V dropped 3 bases and J dropped 5; count of bases not matched to a gene: 3. The CDR3 extends over 15 amino acids. CDR1 and CDR2 (germline): SSHAT, FNYEAQ (reference sequence). CDR3 DNA: TGTGCCAGCAGCTTGGGGACTAGCGGAAACAATGAGCAGTTCTTC. Translating it yields CASSLGTSGNNEQFF.

The chain links TRBV5-6 to TRBJ2-7, with 9 positions matching TRBD2. Trimming took 4 bases from V and 4 from J; bases not matched to a gene: 6. There are 14 residues in the CDR3. Looked up from germline, CDR1 is SGHDT and CDR2 is YYEEEE. CDR3 in DNA: TGTGCCAGCAGCCGGGGACTAGCTCAGTACGAGCAGTACTTC. Amino acids: CASSRGLAQYEQYF.

Comment on this clone: An end of the junction differs from the germline gene, which may be a read error. The chain links TRBV5-1 to TRBJ2-1; D is undetermined. The CDR3 has 12 residues. Germline assignment: CDR1 SGHRS and CDR2 YFSETQ. CDR3 coding DNA: TGCGCCAGCAGCCGTACCGATGGTTTTCGGGTCTTC. Translated, it gives CASSRTDGFRVF.

The rearrangement joins TRBV4-1 to TRBJ2-2; a weak D match, TRBD1 (7 bases). CDR1 is MGHRA and CDR2 is YSYEKL in the germline V gene. Trimming took 0 bases from V and 6 from J, leaving 20 bases between them. CDR3 length: 18 residues. The CDR3 coding sequence is TGCGCCAGCAGCCAAGATCTCTTGCAGGGGGGCCCCGCCGGGGAGCTGTTTTTT. This translates into CASSQDLLQGGPAGELFF.

The chain links TRBV5-1 to TRBJ2-1; TRBD2 matches at 9 bases. With 3 bases clipped from V and 6 bases from J, the junction kept 13 bases outside the gene matches. The CDR3 runs 17 residues. In germline, CDR1 is SGHRS, CDR2 YFSETQ. CDR3 amino acids: CASSWGGGGGAFNEQFF. The CDR3 DNA reads as TGCGCCAGCAGCTGGGGGGGTGGCGGGGGGGCCTTCAATGAGCAGTTCTTC.